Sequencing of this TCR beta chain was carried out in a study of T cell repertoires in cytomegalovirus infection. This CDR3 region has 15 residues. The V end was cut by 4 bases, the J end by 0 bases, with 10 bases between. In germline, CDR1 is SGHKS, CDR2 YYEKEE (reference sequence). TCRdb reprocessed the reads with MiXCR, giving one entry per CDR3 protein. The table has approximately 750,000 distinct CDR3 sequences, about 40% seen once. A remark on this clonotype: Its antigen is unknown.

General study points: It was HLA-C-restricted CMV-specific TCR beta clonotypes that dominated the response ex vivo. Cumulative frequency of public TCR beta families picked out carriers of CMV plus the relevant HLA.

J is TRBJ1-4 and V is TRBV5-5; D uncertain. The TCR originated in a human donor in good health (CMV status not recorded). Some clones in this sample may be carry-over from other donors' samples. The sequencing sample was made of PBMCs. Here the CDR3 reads CASSEAASTNEKLFF. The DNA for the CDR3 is TGTGCCAGCAGCGAGGCTGCGTCAACTAATGAAAAACTGTTTTTT.